This T cell receptor beta chain was obtained from a study of T cell responses to AZD1222 COVID-19 vaccine. Findings of the study overall: Donor demographics were predominantly white British with a female majority; clonal diversity may be underestimated. Distributed over spike, vaccine-associated CD4 TCRs predominated at 160-218 and 743-854.

Here immunoSEQ multiplex PCR was the method, and the copy in TCRdb shows in-frame clones only, minus some. The sample has roughly 150,000 clones; approximately 95% are singletons. With respect to this clone: The antigen remains unidentified.

Germline V gene lookup returns CDR1 LNHNV and CDR2 YYDKDF (reference sequence). Trimming cost V 0 bases and J 0 bases, with 8 bases left between them. The CDR3 consists of 15 residues. This receptor was identified in an adult who received the AZD1222 COVID-19 vaccine. The rearrangement joins TRBV15 to TRBJ1-2; D is unclear. Sequenced material: peripheral blood, taken 28 days after the second AZD1222 dose. Here the CDR3 DNA reads TGTGCCACCAGCAGAGATTATCCGGCTAACTATGGCTACACCTTC. Its translation: CATSRDYPANYGYTF.